Here is one T cell receptor beta chain with its context. Its antigen is still unknown. The CDR3 runs to 14 residues. V lost 7 bases, J lost 3 bases, and 12 bases lay in between. From germline, CDR1 is SGHTA and CDR2 FQGNSA. The PCR employed 60 Vbeta primers together with 13 Jbeta primers. TCRdb's table, derived via immunoSEQ multiplex PCR, lists solely in-frame clones and lacks some. This table has 150,000 to 200,000 clones, roughly 80% appearing once. The record originates from a study of cytomegalovirus exposure and HLA in healthy donors. Study results and caveats: Whilst most TCR sequences proved rare, a subset of public TCRs occurred across many donors.

The chain employs TRBV7-2 and TRBJ2-2; possibly TRBD2 for D (6 bases). This sequence was found in a woman younger than 45 in good health and CMV-seropositive. What was sequenced was PBMCs. The CDR3 here is CASTDTSYTGELFF. The CDR3, as DNA: TGTGCCAGCACCGATACTAGCTACACCGGGGAGCTGTTTTTT.